Presented here are 32 T cell receptor beta chains from one specimen sequenced in a study of T cells in Graves' hyperthyroidism and ophthalmopathy. TCR beta CDR3 sequences were amplified from RNA transcripts. HTBI primers were employed in a first-round RT-PCR of the TCR CDR3. A single record per CDR3 protein comes from TCRdb applying MiXCR to the multiplex PCR reads. The table has 350,000 to 400,000 distinct CDR3 sequences, under 15% seen once. Material: blood. These receptors all come from a woman aged 30 to 39 with Graves' hyperthyroidism.

This rearrangement joins TRBV10-2 to TRBJ2-1, with 8 bases identical to TRBD2. The CDR3 runs 14 residues. CDR1 WSHSY and CDR2 SAAADI come from the germline V gene. J gave up 5 bases and V 4 bases, and 4 bases lay outside the gene matches. The DNA for the CDR3 is TGCGCCAGCAGTGTCGGGAGGGCCCACAATGAGCAGTTCTTC. Translating gives CASSVGRAHNEQFF.

The chain carries TRBV13 and TRBJ2-3, with no clear D. The germline CDR1 and CDR2 sequences are PRHDT and FYEKMQ (reference sequence). The CDR3 runs 16 residues. Trimming shortened V by 8 bases and J by 1 base, and 19 bases separated the two germline ends. The CDR3 DNA sequence: TGTGCCAGCCATAATATCAGGCTTTGGGGCACAGATACGCAGTATTTT. Protein: CASHNIRLWGTDTQYF. Using reference TRBV13 and TRBJ2-3 for the parts outside the CDR3, the full variable domain is AAGVIQSPRHLIKEKRETATLKCYPIPRHDTVYWYQQGPGQDPQFLISFYEKMQSDKGSIPDRFSAQQFSDYHSELNMSSLELGDSALYFCASHNIRLWGTDTQYFGPGTRLTVL.

This clonotype came up a few times. The V and J genes are TRBV20-1 and TRBJ2-5, with 7 bases that match TRBD2. Germline trimming cut 0 bases from V and 5 bases from J; bases unmatched to any gene: 15. The germline gives CDR1 DFQATT, CDR2 SNEGSKA (reference sequence). This CDR3 is 17 amino acids long. The CDR3 sequence: CSARDDGSGKGRETQYF. The CDR3 coding sequence is TGCAGTGCTAGAGATGACGGAAGCGGGAAGGGGAGGGAGACCCAGTACTTC.

The chain carries TRBV7-2 and TRBJ1-2; 7 nucleotides line up with TRBD1. V trimming: 5 bases; J trimming: 6 bases; junction bases outside the gene matches: 15. CDR1 is SGHTA, CDR2 FQGNSA, per germline. This CDR3 region has 16 residues. The CDR3 bases are TGTGCCAGCAGCAACAGACCGAGACAGGGCGCGGATGGCTACACCTTC. Protein sequence: CASSNRPRQGADGYTF.

This clonotype has a handful of counts. This CDR3 is CASSRGQINEQFF. The CDR3 DNA is TGTGCCAGCAGCCGCGGACAAATTAATGAGCAGTTCTTC. This chain connects TRBV28 to TRBJ2-1; possible D gene TRBD1, 5 bases. The CDR3 covers 13 residues. CDR1 and CDR2 from the germline V gene are MDHEN and SYDVKM. The V and J ends lost 6 bases and 7 bases respectively, with 13 bases between them.

The rearrangement joins TRBV24-1 to TRBJ1-4, with 8 positions matching TRBD1. This CDR3 is built from 18 residues. V lost 3 bases, J lost 3 bases, and 11 bases stayed unmatched. Germline lookup yields CDR1 KGHDR and CDR2 SFDVKD. DNA for the CDR3: TGTGCCACCAGTGATGGCCACGAGGACAGGGCTTCTAATGAAAAACTGTTTTTT. Encoded protein: CATSDGHEDRASNEKLFF.

Ten or more counts support this clonotype. The chain couples TRBV12-3 or TRBV12-4 to TRBJ2-5; 7 positions match TRBD2. This CDR3 spans 14 amino acids. V lost 6 bases, J lost 2 bases, and 6 bases stayed unmatched. The CDR3 DNA follows: TGTGCCAGCAGGTTAAGACTAGCACAAGAGACCCAGTACTTC. This translates into CASRLRLAQETQYF.

This clonotype was picked up a small number of times. The chain recombines TRBV10-3 with TRBJ2-6, with 10 bases fitting TRBD1. CDR1 is ENHRY and CDR2 is SYGVKD in the germline V gene. The CDR3 has 18 amino acids. V dropped 5 bases and J dropped 0; count of bases not matched to a gene: 7. The chain's CDR3 is CAISSGQGVFSGANVLTF. In DNA, the CDR3 is TGTGCCATCAGTTCCGGACAGGGGGTTTTCTCTGGGGCCAACGTCCTGACTTTC.

This clonotype showed up many times. This rearrangement joins TRBV5-1 to TRBJ2-7; tentative D call: TRBD2 (6 bases). Germline lookup yields CDR1 SGHRS and CDR2 YFSETQ. This CDR3 spans 14 amino acids. V lost 5 bases and J lost 7, with 19 bases in between. CDR3 sequence: CASSSSRLGLEQYF. The DNA of the CDR3 is TGCGCCAGCAGTTCCTCCCGACTAGGATTGGAGCAGTACTTC.

This clonotype has at least ten counts. V is TRBV2 and J is TRBJ1-2, with a possible D match to TRBD1 (6 bases). This CDR3 comprises 14 residues. V lost 6 bases and J 0 bases, leaving 11 bases between the germline ends. Looked up from germline, CDR1 is SNHLY and CDR2 is FYNNEI. CDR3 coding DNA: TGTGCCAGCAGAAACACAGGGACTAACTATGGCTACACCTTC. It is translated as CASRNTGTNYGYTF.

This clonotype was observed many times. V usage is TRBV20-1 and J usage is TRBJ1-1; possible D gene TRBD1, 5 bases. In germline, CDR1 is DFQATT, CDR2 SNEGSKA (reference sequence). There are 13 residues in the CDR3. V lost 3 bases, J lost 0 bases, and 8 bases lay in between. In DNA form, the CDR3 reads TGCAGTGCTAGTTGGGGGATGAACACTGAAGCTTTCTTT. It specifies CSASWGMNTEAFF.

The sample holds many counts of this clonotype. This chain connects TRBV28 to TRBJ2-7, with D maybe TRBD1 (5 bases). Germline V gene lookup returns CDR1 MDHEN and CDR2 SYDVKM. CDR3 length: 14 amino acids. Trimming took 2 bases from V and 3 from J, leaving 11 bases between them. The CDR3 loop reads CASSLVRDSYEQYF. The CDR3, as DNA: TGTGCCAGCAGTTTAGTCAGGGATAGCTACGAGCAGTACTTC.

This clonotype was recorded at least ten times. This chain's CDR3 is CASNMNYNEQFF. CDR3 DNA sequence: TGTGCCAGCAATATGAACTACAATGAGCAGTTCTTC. V is TRBV2 and J is TRBJ2-1; D is undetermined. Germline CDR1 reads SNHLY; CDR2 reads FYNNEI. With 7 bases removed from V and 3 bases from J, the gap between germline ends came to 7 bases. CDR3 length: 12 amino acids.

The chain couples TRBV6-2 or TRBV6-3 to TRBJ2-1; the D is unclear. Germline V gene lookup returns CDR1 MNHEY and CDR2 SVGEGT. This CDR3 has 15 residues. Trimming took off 5 bases at V and 0 bases at J, with 11 bases between the two ends. As DNA, the CDR3 is TGTGCCAGCAGTGATAAAGTTCGCTCCTACAATGAGCAGTTCTTC. Translated: CASSDKVRSYNEQFF.

This clonotype occurred many times. Germline and junction disagree at one end, which may indicate a read error. V gene TRBV6-1 combines with J gene TRBJ1-1; D remains ambiguous. The germline CDR1 and CDR2 sequences are MNHNS and SASEGT. The CDR3 is 12 amino acids. The CDR3 bases are TGTGCCAGCAGTGAGAGGAACTCTGAAGCTTTCTTT. It yields the protein CASSERNSEAFF.

This clonotype was recorded a few times. In DNA, the CDR3 is TGCAGCGTTACCGGACTAGCGAGCCAAGAGACCCAGTACTTC. Protein sequence: CSVTGLASQETQYF. The chain links TRBV29-1 to TRBJ2-5; 9 nucleotides line up with TRBD2. Germline CDR1 is SQVTM and CDR2 is ANQGSEA. Unmatched junction bases numbered 5, after V lost 5 bases and J lost 1 base. This CDR3 is 14 amino acids long.

This clonotype has at least ten counts. The chain recombines TRBV30 with TRBJ2-7; TRBD2 matches 12 bases. V trimming: 4 bases; J trimming: 3 bases; junction bases outside the gene matches: 1. Germline V gene data show CDR1 as GTSNPN and CDR2 as SVGIG (reference sequence). CDR3 length: 13 residues. The CDR3: CAWTSGRDYEQYF. CDR3 nucleotide sequence: TGTGCCTGGACTAGCGGGAGGGACTACGAGCAGTACTTC.

This clonotype was seen many times. V usage is TRBV20-1 and J usage is TRBJ2-7, with unresolved D. The CDR3 contains 13 residues. Per the germline V gene, CDR1 is DFQATT and CDR2 is SNEGSKA (reference sequence). V lost 1 base and J lost 0, with 7 bases in between. The CDR3 DNA is TGCAGTGCTAGAGTTCGCTCCTCCTACGAGCAGTACTTC. It specifies CSARVRSSYEQYF.

This clonotype was detected only a few times. The chain is built from TRBV6-2 or TRBV6-3 and TRBJ2-7, with 7 bases matching TRBD1. The junction had 5 bases not matched to a gene; V was cut back by 10 bases and J by 2 bases. Germline V gives CDR1 MNHEY, CDR2 SVGEGT. The CDR3 is made up of 12 amino acids. The CDR3 bases are TGTGCCACACAGGGGATCGCCTACGAGCAGTACTTC. This codes for CATQGIAYEQYF.

There are a few counts of this clonotype. This rearrangement joins TRBV5-1 to TRBJ2-5; D could derive from TRBD1 or TRBD2 (5 bases each). This CDR3 contains 14 residues. Germline V CDR1 and CDR2: SGHRS, YFSETQ. Trimming cost V 0 bases and J 5 bases, with 11 bases left between them. The CDR3 DNA reads TGCGCCAGCAGCTTGGACGTCGGGGCGGAGACCCAGTACTTC. Protein: CASSLDVGAETQYF.

This clonotype appeared many times. The chain uses TRBV20-1 and TRBJ2-5; TRBD2 aligns across 7 bases. CDR1 is DFQATT, CDR2 SNEGSKA, per germline (reference sequence). The ends lost 0 bases at V and 4 bases at J; junction bases unmatched: 17. There are 18 residues in the CDR3. The CDR3 nucleotides read TGCAGTGCTAGAGATATTACTAGCGATCCCCTGGGGCCAGAGACCCAGTACTTC. Amino acid sequence: CSARDITSDPLGPETQYF.

The sample holds many counts of this clonotype. This rearrangement joins TRBV7-9 to TRBJ2-3; 8 bases agree with TRBD1. V lost 5 bases and J lost 3; bases outside the gene matches: 7. This CDR3 region has 15 residues. Germline CDR1 is SEHNR and CDR2 is FQNEAQ (reference sequence). The CDR3 nucleotides are TGTGCCAGCAGCCACGGACAGGGACCTACAGATACGCAGTATTTT. Encoded protein: CASSHGQGPTDTQYF. Using reference TRBV7-9 and TRBJ2-3 for the parts outside the CDR3, the full variable domain is DTGVSQNPRHKITKRGQNVTFRCDPISEHNRLYWYRQTLGQGPEFLTYFQNEAQLEKSRLLSDRFSAERPKGSFSTLEIQRTEQGDSAMYLCASSHGQGPTDTQYFGPGTRLTVL.

The chain links TRBV5-1 to TRBJ1-3, with TRBD1 as a possible D gene (6 bases). The germline gives CDR1 SGHRS, CDR2 YFSETQ. V gave up 1 base and J gave up 0 bases, with 14 bases separating them. The CDR3 has 17 residues. The CDR3 DNA is TGCGCCAGCAGCTTGTATGGGGGCAAGAGCTCTGGAAACACCATATATTTT. Translation: CASSLYGGKSSGNTIYF.

This clonotype was observed at least ten times. The V call is TRBV7-6, the J call TRBJ1-1; weak D call: TRBD1 (5 bases). The germline V gene encodes CDR1 SGHVS and CDR2 FNYEAQ. Trimming removed 0 bases from V and 1 base from J, with 12 bases in between. The CDR3 length is 16 residues. The CDR3: CASSLAATDKNTEAFF. CDR3 in DNA: TGTGCCAGCAGCTTAGCGGCGACAGATAAGAACACTGAAGCTTTCTTT.

In its sample, this clonotype was seen many times. The rearrangement links TRBV9 to TRBJ2-1, with D unresolved. Germline V gene lookup returns CDR1 SGDLS and CDR2 YYNGEE. CDR3 length: 13 amino acids. V was pared by 0 bases and J by 5 bases, with 6 bases between. DNA of the CDR3: TGTGCCAGCAGCGTAGTGGAGAACAATGAGCAGTTCTTC. It codes for CASSVVENNEQFF.

This chain connects TRBV19 to TRBJ2-3, with 7 bases aligning to TRBD1. Germline trimming cut 3 bases from V and 2 bases from J; bases unmatched to any gene: 11. Germline CDR1 LNHDA, CDR2 SQIVND (reference sequence). The CDR3 spans 17 residues. DNA for the CDR3: TGTGCCAGTAGTATTCTCCCCGGGACAGACACCACAGATACGCAGTATTTT. Translated: CASSILPGTDTTDTQYF.

The chain recombines TRBV12-3 or TRBV12-4 with TRBJ2-7, with TRBD1 as a possible D gene (6 bases). The germline V and J ends were trimmed by 0 bases and 3 bases, with 12 bases remaining between them. This CDR3 is 15 amino acids long. CDR3 nucleotides: TGTGCCAGCAGTTTAGCTGGGGGCGGACTCTACGAGCAGTACTTC. Translation: CASSLAGGGLYEQYF.

This clonotype showed up many times. The rearrangement uses TRBV6-1 and TRBJ1-5, with 7 bases identical to TRBD1. There are 15 residues in the CDR3. V lost 3 bases to trimming and J lost 1 base; unmatched junction nucleotides: 3. CDR1 and CDR2 (germline): MNHNS, SASEGT. The CDR3 spells CASSETGPSNQPQHF. As DNA, the CDR3 is TGTGCCAGCAGTGAGACAGGGCCGAGCAATCAGCCCCAGCATTTT.

The chain links TRBV10-3 to TRBJ2-2; 8 nucleotides align to TRBD1. Germline V gene sequence: CDR1 ENHRY, CDR2 SYGVKD. The ends lost 6 bases at V and 5 bases at J; junction bases unmatched: 8. The length of the CDR3 is 15 residues. The CDR3 here is CAISDGQGYTGELFF. The CDR3 bases are TGTGCCATCAGCGACGGACAGGGATATACCGGGGAGCTGTTTTTT.

In its sample, this clonotype was seen a few times. The chain employs TRBV20-1 and TRBJ2-5; either TRBD1 or TRBD2 may supply D (5 bases each). CDR1 and CDR2 from the germline V gene are DFQATT and SNEGSKA (reference sequence). V lost 0 bases and J lost 9, with 11 bases in between. There are 12 residues in the CDR3. The CDR3 loop reads CSAREGPLAQYF. The CDR3 region has the DNA TGCAGTGCTAGAGAGGGACCCTTGGCCCAGTACTTC.

The genes are TRBV11-2 and TRBJ2-1; tentatively, D is TRBD1 (5 bases). Trimming removed 2 bases from V and 6 bases from J, with 17 bases in between. This CDR3 is 16 amino acids long. The germline gives CDR1 SGHAT, CDR2 FQNNGV. CDR3: CASSLSRAASFNEQFF. As DNA, the CDR3 is TGTGCCAGCAGCTTAAGCAGGGCTGCATCTTTCAATGAGCAGTTCTTC. Full variable domain (missing parts from reference TRBV11-2 and TRBJ2-1): EAGVAQSPRYKIIEKRQSVAFWCNPISGHATLYWYQQILGQGPKLLIQFQNNGVVDDSQLPKDRFSAERLKGVDSTLKIQPAKLEDSAVYLCASSLSRAASFNEQFFGPGTRLTVL.

This clonotype was seen only once. The chain's CDR3 is CASSRYQGANTEAFF. The CDR3, as DNA: TGCGCCAGCAGCCGTTATCAGGGGGCGAACACTGAAGCTTTCTTT. The chain links TRBV4-1 to TRBJ1-1; 8 positions match TRBD1. V lost 4 bases, J lost 1 base, and 5 bases stayed unmatched. The CDR3 totals 15 residues. Germline V gene lookup returns CDR1 MGHRA and CDR2 YSYEKL.